These T cell receptor beta chains were read from a single sample in a study of response to subunit inactivated influenza vaccine. A single record per CDR3 protein comes from TCRdb applying MiXCR to the RT-PCR reads. The sample includes 600,000 to 850,000 distinct CDR3 sequences, about 15% seen only once; the top ten take about 7.6%. The sequencing here drew on PBMCs from blood, taken 14 to 15 days before vaccination. The receptors here all came from a man aged 50 to 59 who received an inactivated influenza vaccine. Both conserved end residues are part of each CDR3. The D gene is left open where the match is weak. A row's size may be missing; if present it is once, few, many or a size class.

J: TRBJ2-1
D: -
V: TRBV30
size: few
CDR3: CALGTGLYNEQFF
DNA: TGTGCCCTAGGGACGGGCCTTTACAATGAGCAGTTCTTC

J: TRBJ2-1
D: TRBD2
V: TRBV29-1
size: -
CDR3: CSVDLGLAGPLSDEQFF
DNA: TGCAGCGTTGATCTGGGACTAGCGGGGCCCCTGAGCGATGAGCAGTTCTTC

J: TRBJ2-7
D: -
V: TRBV10-3
size: -
CDR3: CAISVNRVDEQYF
DNA: TGTGCCATCAGTGTTAACCGGGTCGACGAGCAGTACTTC

J: TRBJ1-2
D: -
V: TRBV12-3/TRBV12-4
size: many
CDR3: CASSLGQGTYGYTF
DNA: TGTGCCAGCAGTTTAGGGCAGGGGACCTATGGCTACACCTTC

J: TRBJ2-1
D: -
V: TRBV12-3/TRBV12-4
size: -
CDR3: CASSSPLDNEQFF
DNA: TGTGCCAGCAGTTCCCCCCTCGACAATGAGCAGTTCTTC

J: TRBJ2-3
D: -
V: TRBV29-1
size: -
CDR3: CSVPGTSASTDTQYF
DNA: TGCAGCGTGCCCGGGACTTCCGCTAGCACAGATACGCAGTATTTT

J: TRBJ2-1
D: TRBD1
V: TRBV12-3/TRBV12-4
size: -
CDR3: CASSWDRRSYNEQFF
DNA: TGTGCCAGCAGTTGGGACAGGCGCTCCTACAATGAGCAGTTCTTC

J: TRBJ2-2
D: -
V: TRBV12-3/TRBV12-4
size: -
CDR3: CASSERHGTGELFF
DNA: TGTGCCAGCAGTGAACGACACGGGACCGGGGAGCTGTTTTTT

J: TRBJ2-1
D: TRBD1
V: TRBV5-1
size: -
CDR3: CASFPIGGALNEQFF
DNA: TGCGCCAGCTTCCCCATAGGGGGCGCGCTCAATGAGCAGTTCTTC

J: TRBJ1-1
D: TRBD1
V: TRBV29-1
size: -
CDR3: CSVAYRDSEAFF
DNA: TGCAGCGTTGCGTACCGGGACAGTGAAGCTTTCTTT

J: TRBJ1-1
D: -
V: TRBV5-6
size: -
CDR3: CASSLSSLITEAFF
DNA: TGTGCCAGCAGCTTGAGTTCGCTTATCACTGAAGCTTTCTTT

J: TRBJ2-7
D: TRBD2
V: TRBV20-1
size: -
CDR3: CSARDYRAGGPYEQYF
DNA: TGCAGTGCTAGAGATTACAGGGCGGGGGGCCCCTACGAGCAGTACTTC

J: TRBJ2-1
D: -
V: TRBV11-2
size: -
CDR3: CASSPIWGGRKSYNEQFF
DNA: TGTGCCAGCAGCCCCATATGGGGGGGCCGGAAATCCTACAATGAGCAGTTCTTC

J: TRBJ1-5
D: -
V: TRBV6-1
size: -
CDR3: CASSESGANNQPQHF
DNA: TGTGCCAGCAGTGAATCGGGGGCCAACAATCAGCCCCAGCATTTT

J: TRBJ2-3
D: TRBD2
V: TRBV4-1
size: few
CDR3: CASSRSGREDTQYF
DNA: TGCGCCAGCAGCCGTTCAGGGCGGGAGGATACGCAGTATTTT

J: TRBJ2-5
D: -
V: TRBV20-1
size: -
CDR3: CSARTTVETQYF
DNA: TGCAGTGCTAGGACCACCGTAGAGACCCAGTACTTC

J: TRBJ2-6
D: TRBD1
V: TRBV24-1
size: few
CDR3: CATSDPPGQGPSGANVLTF
DNA: TGTGCCACCAGTGATCCGCCGGGACAGGGGCCCTCTGGGGCCAACGTCCTGACTTTC

J: TRBJ2-6
D: -
V: TRBV5-1
size: -
CDR3: CASRVGSGANVLTF
DNA: TGCGCCAGCAGGGTTGGCTCTGGGGCCAACGTCCTGACTTTC

J: TRBJ2-4
D: -
V: TRBV7-2
size: many
CDR3: CASSLRLAKNIQYF
DNA: TGTGCCAGCAGCCTTAGACTAGCCAAAAACATTCAGTACTTC

J: TRBJ1-2
D: -
V: TRBV9
size: few
CDR3: CASSVSQGNYGYTF
DNA: TGTGCCAGCAGCGTAAGTCAGGGAAACTATGGCTACACCTTC

J: TRBJ2-4
D: TRBD1
V: TRBV29-1
size: many
CDR3: CSVEAGGLNIQYF
DNA: TGCAGCGTTGAAGCAGGGGGCCTAAACATTCAGTACTTC

J: TRBJ2-7
D: TRBD2
V: TRBV28
size: many
CDR3: CASSSAGGSYEQYF
DNA: TGTGCCAGCAGCTCTGCGGGGGGCTCCTACGAGCAGTACTTC

J: TRBJ2-7
D: -
V: TRBV28
size: many
CDR3: CASSFNPGPGLDEQYF
DNA: TGTGCCAGCAGTTTCAATCCGGGACCGGGGCTAGACGAGCAGTACTTC

J: TRBJ2-2
D: TRBD1
V: TRBV9
size: few
CDR3: CASSVEDRGNTGELFF
DNA: TGTGCCAGCAGCGTAGAGGACAGGGGGAACACCGGGGAGCTGTTTTTT

J: TRBJ1-2
D: TRBD1
V: TRBV28
size: -
CDR3: CASSSFTTGNYGYTF
DNA: TGTGCCAGCAGTTCATTTACGACAGGGAACTATGGCTACACCTTC

J: TRBJ2-7
D: -
V: TRBV12-2
size: -
CDR3: CASRLSGLAGGRNPYEQYF
DNA: TGTGCAAGTCGCTTATCCGGACTAGCGGGGGGTCGAAACCCCTACGAGCAGTACTTC

J: TRBJ2-5
D: TRBD1
V: TRBV7-8
size: -
CDR3: CASSLEGTGGQETQYF
DNA: TGTGCCAGCAGCTTAGAAGGGACAGGGGGCCAAGAGACCCAGTACTTC

J: TRBJ1-5
D: -
V: TRBV30
size: -
CDR3: CAWSGGDWGQPQHF
DNA: TGTGCCTGGAGTGGGGGTGACTGGGGTCAGCCCCAGCATTTT